This TCR beta chain derives from a study of beta chain features in type 1 diabetes. This clone came up a few times. Its antigen is unidentified. Germline CDR1 MNHGY, CDR2 SAAAGT. The V and J ends lost 0 bases and 5 bases, in that order; junction bases with no gene match: 2. This CDR3 comprises 16 residues. Findings and limits, study-wide: Patients showed naive, central memory and Treg TCRB repertoires that appeared more similar than those of healthy donors.

CD4+ cells of the naive, central memory, regulatory and stem cell-like memory types were sorted via CD45RO/CCR7/CD25/CD127/CD95/CD27. As every portion of the isolated RNA was reverse transcribed, the sequencing read expressed TCRB transcripts. The assay was immunoSEQ multiplex PCR, and TCRdb's table has in-frame clones only and misses some. Of 300,000 to 350,000 clones in the sample, 6.5% to 10% were seen once. The sequencing input was central memory CD4+ T cells from blood. The rearrangement joins TRBV6-8 to TRBJ1-5; 12 bases line up with TRBD1. The clonotype comes from a young woman in good health. The CDR3 loop reads CASSYSWDRGHQPQHF. DNA for the CDR3: TGTGCCAGCAGTTACTCGTGGGACAGGGGGCATCAGCCCCAGCATTTT.